These 32 T cell receptor beta chains were sequenced from one sample in a study of regulatory T cells in long-lasting Graves disease (dated by TCRdb to the early 2020s). The time point label, as the study defines it: newly diagnosed GD, antithyroid drugs for less than 3 months. RNA was extracted from PBMCs in TRIzol for both TCR sequencing and RNA sequencing. The library came from multiplex PCR. Sequencing took place on an Illumina HiSeq 4000. To build TCR beta libraries, CDR3 regions were amplified by Arm-PCR using iRepertoire HTBI primers. TCRdb handled the public reads itself, with Q25 trimming in fastp and clone calling in MiXCR, and kept productive beta chains. Rows with one shared CDR3 protein collapse into an entry with the most common genes and DNA. The sample profile shows over 500,000 distinct CDR3 sequences; under 20% of them were found once. The ten largest clones take up approximately 20% of the sample.

This sample also belongs to another study, concerning T cells in Graves' hyperthyroidism and ophthalmopathy.

The sequences come from peripheral blood mononuclear cells (PBMCs), collected at new diagnosis, from a patient treated with antithyroid drugs. These receptors originate from a woman aged 30 to 39 with Graves disease. Donor details come from another sample of the same person, matched by shared clones.

The count of this clonotype is one. The chain is built from TRBV20-1 and TRBJ1-5; D unresolved. This CDR3 is built from 15 residues. CDR1 is DFQATT and CDR2 is SNEGSKA in the germline V gene (reference sequence). V gave up 1 base and J gave up 0 bases, with 10 bases separating them. The DNA of the CDR3 is TGCAGTGCTAGAGGAGGCCGCTATAGCAATCAGCCCCAGCATTTT. Its protein is CSARGGRYSNQPQHF.

This clonotype came up many times. V is TRBV11-2 and J is TRBJ2-3; no reliable D call. Germline assignment: CDR1 SGHAT and CDR2 FQNNGV. The CDR3 has 13 residues. The ends were cut back, 4 bases at V and 3 bases at J, with 8 bases in the middle. DNA for the CDR3: TGTGCCAGCAGCTCCCACCTGACAGATACGCAGTATTTT. Translated: CASSSHLTDTQYF.

This clonotype was seen at least ten times. The chain carries TRBV30 and TRBJ1-3; D uncertain. The CDR3 loop spans 11 amino acids. CDR1 is GTSNPN and CDR2 is SVGIG in the germline V gene (reference sequence). Trimming left V 0 bases short and J 4 bases short, with 1 base between. The DNA for the CDR3 is TGTGCCTGGAGTGTGGGAAACACCATATATTTT. Translating gives CAWSVGNTIYF.

There are many counts of this clonotype. This sequence joins TRBV6-2 or TRBV6-3 and TRBJ1-1, with a possible D match to TRBD1 (5 bases). Germline loops: CDR1 MNHEY, CDR2 SVGEGT. The CDR3 sequence is 14 residues long. Trimming took off 7 bases at V and 0 bases at J, with 12 bases between the two ends. CDR3: CASISGLMNTEAFF. In DNA form, the CDR3 reads TGTGCCAGCATCTCGGGACTGATGAACACTGAAGCTTTCTTT.

This clonotype was seen many times. The chain recombines TRBV28 with TRBJ1-6; possibly TRBD1 for D (5 bases). The CDR3 loop spans 13 amino acids. Germline V CDR1 and CDR2: MDHEN, SYDVKM. Trimming stripped 6 bases from V and 6 bases from J, with 9 bases between. CDR3: CASSRVLNSPLHF. In nucleotides, the CDR3 is TGTGCCAGCAGCAGGGTCCTTAATTCACCCCTCCACTTT.

This rearrangement joins TRBV3-1 to TRBJ1-1; D ambiguous. Germline-derived CDR1 and CDR2 are LGHDT and YNNKEL (reference sequence). The CDR3 is 13 residues long. Trimming cost V 4 bases and J 2 bases, with 8 bases left between them. DNA of the CDR3: TGTGCCAGCAGCCCTGGATTCAACACTGAAGCTTTCTTT. Its translation: CASSPGFNTEAFF.

The genes are TRBV28 and TRBJ2-1; 9 bases agree with TRBD2. V was pared by 3 bases and J by 5 bases, with 23 bases of the junction left unmatched. The V gene's germline CDR1 is MDHEN and CDR2 SYDVKM. This CDR3 has 21 residues. The CDR3 DNA reads as TGTGCCAGCAGTTTGAGCGGGCTAGCGGGGATCCGCGGGCAGTTACACAATGAGCAGTTCTTC. Its translation: CASSLSGLAGIRGQLHNEQFF.

As regards this clonotype: Being one base from a much bigger clone, this may be a read error. CDR3 sequence: CAGSPYGDVSSYNEQFF. Written as DNA, the CDR3 is TGTGCCGGCAGTCCCTATGGGGATGTCAGCTCCTACAATGAGCAGTTCTTC. The V and J genes are TRBV12-3 or TRBV12-4 and TRBJ2-1; no clear D. This CDR3 is 17 amino acids long.

The rearrangement uses TRBV24-1 and TRBJ2-1, with 8 bases aligning to TRBD1. The junction had 3 bases not matched to a gene; V was cut back by 3 bases and J by 0 bases. This CDR3 is built from 16 residues. In germline, CDR1 is KGHDR, CDR2 SFDVKD. CDR3 sequence: CATSDPTGGSYNEQFF. CDR3 sequence (DNA): TGTGCCACCAGTGATCCAACAGGGGGCTCCTACAATGAGCAGTTCTTC.

This clonotype was counted ten times or more. V and J are TRBV2 and TRBJ2-3; TRBD1 matches 10 bases. Trimming at V came to 6 bases and at J to 0 bases, leaving 3 bases not matched to a gene. This CDR3 comprises 15 residues. CDR1 is SNHLY, CDR2 FYNNEI, per germline. The CDR3 DNA sequence: TGTGCCAGCAGGGGACAGGGGACTAGCACAGATACGCAGTATTTT. Translated, it gives CASRGQGTSTDTQYF.

The chain carries TRBV6-5 and TRBJ1-1; D gene uncertain. Germline CDR1 reads MNHEY; CDR2 reads SVGAGI. The V and J ends lost 3 bases and 0 bases respectively, with 11 bases between them. The CDR3 runs to 15 residues. The CDR3 nucleotides are TGTGCCAGCAGTTATATCGGACGGATGAACACTGAAGCTTTCTTT. Amino acids: CASSYIGRMNTEAFF.

This clonotype was counted only a few times. The chain uses TRBV5-1 and TRBJ2-1, with 8 bases that match TRBD1. The DNA matches TRBJ2-5 better at its end, which makes the J call doubtful. This CDR3 has 16 amino acids. The germline gives CDR1 SGHRS, CDR2 YFSETQ. The DNA for the CDR3 is TGCGCCAGCAGCTTGGGGACAGGGTTGTGGCAAGAGACCCAGTACTTC. It is translated as CASSLGTGLWQETQYF.

This clonotype was observed a few times. The chain has TRBV7-2 and TRBJ1-3, with unresolved D. V was cut by 2 bases and J by 0 bases, with 14 bases left in between. The CDR3 is 17 amino acids. CDR1 and CDR2 (germline): SGHTA, FQGNSA. CDR3 nucleotide sequence: TGTGCCAGCAGCTTAAGGGCATCGGGGTCCTCTGGAAACACCATATATTTT. It encodes CASSLRASGSSGNTIYF.

This clonotype was detected ten times or more. The chain combines TRBV28 with TRBJ1-4; TRBD1 might be the D (5 bases). The CDR3 consists of 14 residues. Trimming shortened V by 6 bases and J by 11 bases, and 19 bases separated the two germline ends. Germline lookup yields CDR1 MDHEN and CDR2 SYDVKM. The CDR3 DNA is TGTGCCAGCAGCACCGGGACGGAGAAAATGAAACTGTTTTTT. Amino acid sequence: CASSTGTEKMKLFF.

This clonotype showed up many times. The CDR3 sequence is CASSLETRRQFF. The CDR3 DNA reads TGTGCCAGCAGCTTAGAGACTAGAAGGCAGTTCTTC. This chain joins TRBV7-9 and TRBJ2-1; a possible D gene is TRBD2 (6 bases). The CDR3 length is 12 residues. The germline V and J ends were trimmed by 1 base and 12 bases, with 10 bases remaining between them. The V gene's germline CDR1 is SEHNR and CDR2 FQNEAQ (reference sequence).

This clonotype has just one count. A much larger clonotype is one base distant, so this may be a read error. The gene calls are TRBV29-1 and TRBJ2-5; D uncertain. The germline V and J ends were trimmed by 4 bases and 5 bases, with 14 bases remaining between them. This CDR3 is 13 amino acids long. CDR1 and CDR2 from the germline V gene are SQVTM and ANQGSEA. This CDR3 reads CSVVGRVEETQYF. CDR3 DNA sequence: TGCAGCGTTGTGGGCCGTGTGGAGGAGACCCAGTACTTC.

The chain combines TRBV19 with TRBJ2-1, with a weak D call TRBD2 (6 bases). From germline, CDR1 is LNHDA and CDR2 SQIVND (reference sequence). Trimming removed 5 bases at V and 5 bases at J, with 13 bases between. The CDR3 consists of 14 residues. The CDR3 protein is CASSDGGSDNEQFF. CDR3 in DNA: TGTGCCAGTAGTGACGGGGGTTCGGACAATGAGCAGTTCTTC.

This clonotype has only a few counts. CDR3 sequence reads: CASRGGTGSGYTF. CDR3 coding DNA: TGTGCCAGCAGAGGTGGGACAGGGAGCGGCTACACCTTC. The genes are TRBV28 and TRBJ1-2; 9 bases line up with TRBD1. The CDR3 is 13 residues long. Germline trimming cut 6 bases from V and 8 bases from J; bases unmatched to any gene: 7. In germline, CDR1 is MDHEN, CDR2 SYDVKM.

This clonotype was counted at least ten times. The rearrangement uses TRBV5-1 and TRBJ1-4, with TRBD1 as a possible D gene (6 bases). CDR1 is SGHRS, CDR2 YFSETQ, per germline. The V end was cut by 3 bases, the J end by 5 bases, with 11 bases between. The length of the CDR3 is 14 residues. CDR3: CASSSSGANEKLFF. The CDR3 DNA sequence: TGCGCCAGCAGCTCATCAGGGGCGAATGAAAAACTGTTTTTT.

A remark on this clonotype: A single base is all that separates this from a far larger clone, so a read error is likely. The V call is TRBV28, the J call TRBJ2-7; D tentatively fits TRBD1 or TRBD2 (5 bases each). The germline V gene encodes CDR1 MDHEN and CDR2 SYDVKM. With 2 bases removed from V and 7 bases from J, the gap between germline ends came to 21 bases. The CDR3 is 16 amino acids. This CDR3 is CASSLDGDLLNNEQYF. As DNA, the CDR3 is TGTGCCAGCAGTTTAGACGGGGACCTCCTAAACAATGAGCAGTACTTC.

This clonotype was recorded many times. This sequence joins TRBV6-1 and TRBJ1-5; a possible D gene is TRBD1 (5 bases). The V and J ends lost 6 bases and 7 bases respectively, with 16 bases between them. The CDR3 runs to 14 residues. Germline V gene sequence: CDR1 MNHNS, CDR2 SASEGT. The CDR3 sequence is CASSETVNGQPQHF. CDR3 nucleotides: TGTGCCAGCAGCGAGACAGTAAACGGGCAGCCCCAGCATTTT.

This clonotype was counted ten times or more. The chain uses TRBV28 and TRBJ2-7; D is perhaps TRBD1 (5 bases). V gave up 6 bases and J gave up 5 bases, with 14 bases separating them. Per the germline V gene, CDR1 is MDHEN and CDR2 is SYDVKM. The CDR3 loop spans 13 amino acids. The CDR3 is CASRKQGTHEQYF. CDR3 bases: TGTGCCAGCAGAAAGCAGGGTACCCACGAGCAGTACTTC.

This clonotype was observed at least ten times. This chain connects TRBV29-1 to TRBJ2-7; the D is unclear. Germline CDR1 and CDR2: SQVTM and ANQGSEA. The CDR3 totals 13 residues. With 5 bases removed from V and 4 bases from J, the gap between germline ends came to 15 bases. This CDR3 reads CSVLASPSYEQYF. The DNA of the CDR3 is TGCAGCGTTCTCGCTTCCCCCTCTTACGAGCAGTACTTC.

This chain uses TRBV4-1 with TRBJ2-1; 10 bases are a match to TRBD2. With 0 bases clipped from V and 0 bases from J, the junction kept 14 bases outside the gene matches. The CDR3 covers 21 residues. CDR1 and CDR2 from the germline V gene are MGHRA and YSYEKL. The CDR3 DNA is TGCGCCAGCAGCCAAGATAATCTAGCGGGAGTTTCTTCGAGCTCCTACAATGAGCAGTTCTTC. Translated, it gives CASSQDNLAGVSSSSYNEQFF.

This rearrangement joins TRBV5-1 to TRBJ2-5; 9 bases align to TRBD2. The CDR3 length is 16 residues. Germline V gene sequence: CDR1 SGHRS, CDR2 YFSETQ. Trimming removed 1 base from V and 2 bases from J; junction bases left unmatched: 6. The CDR3 region has the DNA TGCGCCAGCAGCTTGTTAGCGGGAGCGGGGCAAGAGACCCAGTACTTC. Translating gives CASSLLAGAGQETQYF.

The chain links TRBV9 to TRBJ1-1; D ambiguous. The CDR3 sequence is 14 residues long. Trimming shortened V by 3 bases and J by 5 bases, and 14 bases separated the two germline ends. In germline, CDR1 is SGDLS, CDR2 YYNGEE. The CDR3 nucleotides are TGTGCCAGCAGCGCGGATATCCCGATGACTGAAGCTTTCTTT. Translating it yields CASSADIPMTEAFF.

The chain combines TRBV5-4 with TRBJ2-1; 10 bases agree with TRBD2. CDR1 is SGHNT, CDR2 YYREEE, per germline (reference sequence). Germline trimming cut 2 bases from V and 4 bases from J; bases unmatched to any gene: 6. This CDR3 is 16 amino acids long. CDR3 region: CASSFRTSGAYNEQFF. CDR3 DNA: TGTGCCAGCAGCTTTCGAACTAGCGGGGCATACAATGAGCAGTTCTTC.

This clonotype has only one observation. The V gene is TRBV19, the J gene TRBJ2-3; D may match TRBD1 or TRBD2 (6 bases each). V lost 3 bases and J lost 5, with 15 bases in between. CDR3 size: 15 residues. The germline V gene encodes CDR1 LNHDA and CDR2 SQIVND (reference sequence). The CDR3 coding sequence is TGTGCCAGTAGTATCAGCCGGGGGCGGCAAGATACGCAGTATTTT. It yields the protein CASSISRGRQDTQYF.

This clonotype was counted at least ten times. V usage is TRBV5-1 and J usage is TRBJ2-7; D is unclear. Germline-derived CDR1 and CDR2 are SGHRS and YFSETQ. The V and J ends lost 1 base and 5 bases respectively, with 13 bases between them. This CDR3 has 14 residues. In nucleotides, the CDR3 is TGCGCCAGCAGCTTGCCCCAAGAATCCCACGAGCAGTACTTC. It codes for CASSLPQESHEQYF.

The V call is TRBV6-1, the J call TRBJ1-1, with D unresolved. The CDR3 loop spans 11 amino acids. The V and J ends lost 8 bases and 8 bases respectively, with 12 bases between them. The V gene's germline CDR1 is MNHNS and CDR2 SASEGT. The CDR3 loop reads CASGEGREAFF. The CDR3 DNA reads as TGTGCCAGCGGAGAGGGCAGGGAAGCTTTCTTT.

This clonotype was seen a handful of times. The chain has TRBV6-2 or TRBV6-3 and TRBJ1-1, with D unclear. CDR1 is MNHEY, CDR2 SVGEGT, per germline. The CDR3 extends over 13 amino acids. V lost 6 bases, J lost 3 bases, and 11 bases lay in between. The CDR3: CASRARRDTEAFF. CDR3 coding DNA: TGTGCCAGCAGAGCGAGAAGGGACACTGAAGCTTTCTTT.

The chain combines TRBV3-1 with TRBJ1-1; 11 bases line up with TRBD1. The germline gives CDR1 LGHDT, CDR2 YNNKEL (reference sequence). The CDR3 has 12 amino acids. After removal of 8 bases from V and 10 bases from J, the junction contained 6 bases not matched to a gene. CDR3 nucleotides: TGTGCCAGCGGGGACAGGGGGTACGGAGCTTTCTTT. It codes for CASGDRGYGAFF.